The 3 T cell receptor beta chains below all came from one sample that was sequenced in a study of T-cell memory formation after mild COVID-19. TCRdb reprocessed the 5' RACE reads via MiXCR and lists one record per CDR3 protein. The sample has just over 350,000 distinct CDR3 sequences, roughly an eighth seen once. Material: PBMCs or a T cell subset sorted from them (not recorded which). These receptors all stem from a man aged 18 to 35 who had mild COVID-19 (a few samples of this study predate the infection). Cell type and time point are not known.

In its sample, this clonotype was seen a few times. The V and J genes are TRBV7-3 and TRBJ2-1, with D maybe TRBD2 (5 bases). CDR3 size: 12 residues. CDR1 SGHTA and CDR2 FQGTGA come from the germline V gene. Trimming took 5 bases from V and 10 from J, leaving 12 bases between them. The CDR3 DNA sequence: TGTGCCAGCAGCCCCCTGGGCGGGGAGCAGTTCTTC. Amino acid sequence: CASSPLGGEQFF.

This chain joins TRBV2 and TRBJ1-1, with D possibly being TRBD1 (6 bases). V gave up 3 bases and J gave up 2 bases, with 25 bases separating them. From germline, CDR1 is SNHLY and CDR2 FYNNEI. This CDR3 is 19 amino acids long. The CDR3 is CASSDNSLQGSKINTEAFF. In nucleotides, the CDR3 is TGTGCCAGCAGTGACAACTCCTTACAGGGATCGAAAATAAACACTGAAGCTTTCTTT. The full variable domain, its missing parts supplied by reference TRBV2 and TRBJ1-1, is EPEVTQTPSHQVTQMGQEVILRCVPISNHLYFYWYRQILGQKVEFLVSFYNNEISEKSEIFDDQFSVERPDGSNFTLKIRSTKLEDSAMYFCASSDNSLQGSKINTEAFFGQGTRLTVV.

This clonotype was found many times. The J gene is TRBJ1-1, the V gene TRBV4-3, with D perhaps TRBD1 (6 bases). V lost 4 bases to trimming and J lost 6 bases, with 15 bases between them. The germline gives CDR1 LGHNA, CDR2 YSLEER. The CDR3 loop spans 14 amino acids. The CDR3 region has the DNA TGCGCCAGCAGCCGAGATACAGGGTTCTCTGAAGCTTTCTTT. It is translated as CASSRDTGFSEAFF.